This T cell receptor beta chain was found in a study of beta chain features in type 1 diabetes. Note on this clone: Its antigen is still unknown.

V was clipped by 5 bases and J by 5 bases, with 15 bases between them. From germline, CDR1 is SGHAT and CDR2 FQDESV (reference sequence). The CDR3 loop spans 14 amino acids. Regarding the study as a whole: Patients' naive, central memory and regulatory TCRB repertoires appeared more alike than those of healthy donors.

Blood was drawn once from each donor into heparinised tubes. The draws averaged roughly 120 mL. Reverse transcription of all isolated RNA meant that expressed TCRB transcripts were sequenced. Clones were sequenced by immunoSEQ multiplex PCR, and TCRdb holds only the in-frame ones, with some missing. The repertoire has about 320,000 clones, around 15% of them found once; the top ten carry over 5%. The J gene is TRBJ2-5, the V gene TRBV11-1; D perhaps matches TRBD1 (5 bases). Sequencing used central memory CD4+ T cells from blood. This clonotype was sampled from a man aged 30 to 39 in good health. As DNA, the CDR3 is TGTGCCAGCAGCAGAGGACAAAAATGGGAGACCCAGTACTTC. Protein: CASSRGQKWETQYF.